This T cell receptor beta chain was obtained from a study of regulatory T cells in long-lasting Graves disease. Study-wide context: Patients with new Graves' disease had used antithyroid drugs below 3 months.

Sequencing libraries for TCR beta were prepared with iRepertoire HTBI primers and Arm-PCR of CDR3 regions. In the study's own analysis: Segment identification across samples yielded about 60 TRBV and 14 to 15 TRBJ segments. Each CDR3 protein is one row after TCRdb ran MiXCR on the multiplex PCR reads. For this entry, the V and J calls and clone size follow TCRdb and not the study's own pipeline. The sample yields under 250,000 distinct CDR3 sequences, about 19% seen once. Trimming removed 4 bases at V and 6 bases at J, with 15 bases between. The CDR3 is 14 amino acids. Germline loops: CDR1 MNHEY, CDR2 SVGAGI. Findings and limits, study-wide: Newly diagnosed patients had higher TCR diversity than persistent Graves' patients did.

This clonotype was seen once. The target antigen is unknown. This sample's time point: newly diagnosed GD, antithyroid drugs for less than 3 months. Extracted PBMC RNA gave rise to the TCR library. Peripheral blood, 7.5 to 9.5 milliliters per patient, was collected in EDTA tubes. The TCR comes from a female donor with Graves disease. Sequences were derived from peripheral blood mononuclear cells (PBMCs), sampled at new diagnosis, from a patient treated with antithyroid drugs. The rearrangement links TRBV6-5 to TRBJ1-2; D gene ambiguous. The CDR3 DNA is TGTGCCAGCAGTTCCCCCGAGGGTTGGAATGGCTACACCTTC. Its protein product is CASSSPEGWNGYTF.